These 21 T cell receptor beta chains originate from one sample sequenced in a study of vaccination and CD4 T cells after COVID-19. These receptors' targets are unknown. The Oncomine TCR Beta short-read assay was applied to DNA of cultured CD4+ T cells. The template was genomic DNA from cultured CD4+ T cells. TCRdb ran MiXCR on the PCR reads and lists one entry per CDR3 protein. The profile shows thousands of distinct CDR3 sequences, over 25% of them singletons. Treatment described: approximately nine-day PBMC culture with coronavirus spike peptide pools or control peptides (ViraFEST assay). Prior to the COVID-19 pandemic (2011-2018), the unexposed donor's CD4+ T cells were collected. The sequenced material came from CD4+ T cells from blood, cultured in vitro. The receptors shown here come from a human donor in good health.

V usage is TRBV7-2 and J usage is TRBJ2-1, with D perhaps given as TRBD1 or TRBD2 (7 bases each). Deletions cut 1 base from V and 4 bases from J, with 14 bases between. The CDR3 contains 16 residues. CDR1 is SGHTA, CDR2 FQGNSA, per germline. The DNA for the CDR3 is TGTGCCAGCAGCTTAGTCGCAGGGGGGGGGTACAATGAGCAGTTCTTC. This encodes CASSLVAGGGYNEQFF.

The chain combines TRBV7-3 with TRBJ2-7; 9 positions match TRBD1. The V gene end was trimmed by 0 bases and the J gene end by 6 bases; junction bases not matched to a gene: 0. The germline V gene has CDR1 SGHTA and CDR2 FQGTGA. The CDR3 spans 13 residues. DNA of the CDR3: TGTGCCAGCAGCTTAACGACAGGGGGCGAGCAGTACTTC. Protein product: CASSLTTGGEQYF. Variable domain in full (rest from reference TRBV7-3 and TRBJ2-7): GAGVSQTPSNKVTEKGKYVELRCDPISGHTALYWYRQSLGQGPEFLIYFQGTGAADDSGLPNDRFFAVRPEGSVSTLKIQRTERGDSAVYLCASSLTTGGEQYFGPGTRLTVT.

The chain recombines TRBV20-1 with TRBJ2-5, with 8 nucleotides matching TRBD1. Germline CDR1 and CDR2: DFQATT and SNEGSKA (reference sequence). The CDR3 has 15 amino acids. With 5 bases clipped from V and 4 bases from J, the junction kept 12 bases outside the gene matches. CDR3 amino acids: CSASTGQASRETQYF. In DNA, the CDR3 is TGCAGTGCTTCCACGGGACAGGCCTCACGAGAGACCCAGTACTTC.

The V and J genes are TRBV6-5 and TRBJ1-2; D remains unclear. The V end was cut by 4 bases, the J end by 8 bases, with 11 bases between. This CDR3 is built from 12 residues. CDR1 and CDR2 from the germline V gene are MNHEY and SVGAGI. The CDR3 loop is CASSSYPVGYTF. CDR3 sequence (DNA): TGTGCCAGCAGTTCTTATCCGGTCGGCTACACCTTC.

This clonotype turned up a few times. The chain links TRBV10-1 to TRBJ1-2, with TRBD1 identical over 7 bases. The V gene end was trimmed by 5 bases and the J gene end by 5 bases; junction bases not matched to a gene: 5. The CDR3 has 13 residues. Germline V lookup: CDR1 WNHNN, CDR2 SYGVQD (reference sequence). This chain's CDR3 is CASSTGTAYGYTF. The CDR3 DNA follows: TGCGCCAGCAGTACCGGGACAGCATATGGCTACACCTTC.

The gene calls are TRBV4-3 and TRBJ1-5, with D possibly being TRBD1 (6 bases). This CDR3 contains 16 residues. From germline, CDR1 is LGHNA and CDR2 YSLEER. V was clipped by 0 bases and J by 1 base, with 10 bases between them. The CDR3 is CASSQEVTGSNQPQHF. In DNA form, the CDR3 reads TGCGCCAGCAGCCAAGAAGTGACAGGAAGCAATCAGCCCCAGCATTTT.

The V call is TRBV12-3 or TRBV12-4, the J call TRBJ1-1; D is uncertain. Trimming pared 7 bases from V and 7 bases from J, leaving 16 bases between. This CDR3 is 13 amino acids long. The CDR3 DNA reads as TGTGCCAGCACGCCTCCCCTCCTTGTTGAAGCTTTCTTT. As protein: CASTPPLLVEAFF.

This clonotype was seen more than once but under ten times. The rearrangement links TRBV5-1 to TRBJ2-1, with D unresolved. Germline V gives CDR1 SGHRS, CDR2 YFSETQ. The V end was cut by 0 bases, the J end by 5 bases, with 6 bases between. This CDR3 is built from 13 residues. The CDR3 nucleotides read TGCGCCAGCAGCTTGGGGAATCACAATGAGCAGTTCTTC. Translated, it gives CASSLGNHNEQFF.

The sample holds a few counts of this clonotype. The CDR3 loop is CASTLTQGFGYTF. For the CDR3, the DNA is TGTGCCAGCACCTTAACCCAGGGGTTCGGCTACACCTTC. V usage is TRBV6-1 and J usage is TRBJ1-2, with TRBD1 as a possible D gene (6 bases). V shed 7 bases and J shed 8 bases, with 17 bases lying between them. The CDR3 is 13 amino acids. Germline-derived CDR1 and CDR2 are MNHNS and SASEGT.

This clonotype is labeled medium-sized. The chain carries TRBV24-1 and TRBJ1-1; 9 bases map to TRBD1. The CDR3 runs to 15 residues. Germline V lookup: CDR1 KGHDR, CDR2 SFDVKD. The V segment lost 0 bases and the J segment 8 bases; nucleotides outside the gene matches: 6. The CDR3 DNA sequence: TGTGCCACCAGTGATTTGACAGGGGGCAGAGAAGAAGCTTTCTTT. It translates to CATSDLTGGREEAFF.

A note on this clonotype: This may come from a read error, since a much larger clone is one base off. The genes are TRBV24-1 and TRBJ2-5; D may correspond to TRBD1 or TRBD2 (6 bases each). Germline V gene sequence: CDR1 KGHDR, CDR2 SFDVKD. CDR3 length: 18 amino acids. CDR3 coding DNA: TGTGCCCCCAGTGATTCGCTCAGGCCCGGGGGCTTAGAGGAGACCCAGTACTTC. Amino acids: CAPSDSLRPGGLEETQYF.

The table lists this clonotype with a few counts. The chain combines TRBV28 with TRBJ1-5; no definite D call. Germline V gives CDR1 MDHEN, CDR2 SYDVKM. CDR3 size: 16 residues. Trimming stripped 1 base from V and 2 bases from J, with 12 bases between. This CDR3 is CASSLYGVGGNQPQHF. As DNA, the CDR3 is TGTGCCAGCAGTTTATACGGGGTGGGTGGCAATCAGCCCCAGCATTTT.

A few counts support this clonotype. The chain employs TRBV20-1 and TRBJ1-2; tentative D call: TRBD1 (6 bases). Germline V gene data show CDR1 as DFQATT and CDR2 as SNEGSKA (reference sequence). Trimming left V 6 bases short and J 4 bases short, with 15 bases between. CDR3 length: 13 residues. The CDR3 here is CSARPGASYGYTF. As DNA, the CDR3 is TGCAGTGCCCGTCCGGGGGCCTCCTATGGCTACACCTTC.

The chain couples TRBV12-3 or TRBV12-4 to TRBJ1-5; TRBD1 aligns across 7 bases. The CDR3 loop spans 14 amino acids. The J segment lost 4 bases and the V segment lost 8 bases, leaving 8 bases of the junction unmatched. The CDR3, as DNA: TGTGCCAGCCGACGGGCAGGGGGTAATCAGCCCCAGCATTTT. Its protein is CASRRAGGNQPQHF.

The V call is TRBV4-1, the J call TRBJ2-7; TRBD1 might be the D (6 bases). Germline V gene sequence: CDR1 MGHRA, CDR2 YSYEKL. V shed 1 base and J shed 3 bases, with 13 bases lying between them. There are 15 residues in the CDR3. CDR3 residues: CASSQVLGTNYEQYF. For the CDR3, the DNA is TGCGCCAGCAGCCAAGTTTTAGGGACAAACTACGAGCAGTACTTC.

J is TRBJ2-3 and V is TRBV6-5; D may be TRBD1 (5 bases). The V and J ends lost 4 bases and 0 bases respectively, with 26 bases between them. The germline CDR1 and CDR2 sequences are MNHEY and SVGAGI. The CDR3 runs to 20 residues. The CDR3 DNA is TGTGCCAGCAGTTCCTACCAAAAGGGGCATCGACCCTCTAGCACAGATACGCAGTATTTT. Its translation: CASSSYQKGHRPSSTDTQYF.

This chain joins TRBV28 and TRBJ1-2; D possibly corresponds to TRBD1 (5 bases). This CDR3 has 12 residues. Between the trimmed V and J ends, which lost 8 bases and 4 bases, there was a span of 11 bases. Germline V gene data show CDR1 as MDHEN and CDR2 as SYDVKM. The CDR3 nucleotides are TGTGCCAGCCTCAAAGGGACCTATGGCTACACCTTC. Protein product: CASLKGTYGYTF.

This clonotype has only a few counts. This sequence joins TRBV9 and TRBJ2-5, with a weak D call TRBD2 (6 bases). CDR1 is SGDLS, CDR2 YYNGEE, per germline. The V gene lost 3 bases and the J gene lost 1 base, with 16 bases spanning the gap. The CDR3 loop spans 16 amino acids. The chain's CDR3 is CASSEGSSGIQETQYF. As DNA, the CDR3 is TGTGCCAGCAGCGAGGGAAGTAGCGGAATCCAAGAGACCCAGTACTTC.

The V gene is TRBV14, the J gene TRBJ1-1; tentatively, D is TRBD1 (5 bases). The germline V gene encodes CDR1 SGHDN and CDR2 FVKESK. The CDR3 spans 12 residues. The germline V and J ends were trimmed by 4 bases and 7 bases, with 10 bases remaining between them. CDR3: CASSPGSSEAFF. The CDR3 DNA sequence: TGTGCCAGCAGCCCAGGGAGCAGTGAAGCTTTCTTT.

The chain joins TRBV18 to TRBJ2-1, with 9 positions matching TRBD1. V dropped 3 bases and J dropped 2; count of bases not matched to a gene: 2. The CDR3 runs 15 residues. The V gene's germline CDR1 is KGHSH and CDR2 LQKENI. The CDR3 DNA reads TGTGCCAGCTCACCTGGGACAGGGACCTACAATGAGCAGTTCTTC. Translation gives CASSPGTGTYNEQFF.

The chain has TRBV19 and TRBJ1-5; possibly TRBD1 for D (6 bases). V dropped 4 bases and J dropped 7 bases, with 17 bases sitting between them. The CDR3 is 15 amino acids. CDR1 is LNHDA and CDR2 is SQIVND in the germline V gene (reference sequence). The CDR3 nucleotides are TGTGCCAGTAGTACCCCAGACAGGAAGGCGCAGCCCCAGCATTTT. This sequence encodes CASSTPDRKAQPQHF.